This T cell receptor (beta chain) was recorded in a study of shared clonotypes between healthy human individuals. Repertoires were generated with immunoSEQ multiplex PCR, while TCRdb's copy carries only in-frame clones and drops some. The sample has roughly 2,500,000 clones, over 85% seen once. This clonotype originated in a man in his late teens or twenties in good health. Some clones in this sample may be carry-over from other donors' samples. Sequences were obtained from naive CD4+ T cells from PBMCs. Sample subset: CD45RA+ positively selected.

Written as DNA, the CDR3 is TGCAGCGTTGTGTCCTCGGACAGATACAATGAGCAGTTCTTC. Translating gives CSVVSSDRYNEQFF. The V gene is TRBV29-1, the J gene TRBJ2-1; D perhaps matches TRBD1 (6 bases). The CDR3 totals 14 residues. Deletions cut 4 bases from V and 4 bases from J, with 14 bases between. Germline assignment: CDR1 SQVTM and CDR2 ANQGSEA.